Shown below are 22 T cell receptor beta chains from a single sample sequenced in a study of cytomegalovirus exposure and HLA in healthy donors. The table came from immunoSEQ multiplex PCR; TCRdb's copy has only in-frame clones and leaves some out. The table has nearly 110,000 clones, 88% seen once. The sample was PBMCs. The receptors here all came from a woman aged 18-35 years in good health and CMV-seropositive.

The V and J genes are TRBV29-1 and TRBJ1-2; 9 bases agree with TRBD1. Looked up from germline, CDR1 is SQVTM and CDR2 is ANQGSEA. The CDR3 consists of 15 residues. Unmatched junction bases numbered 15, after V lost 6 bases and J lost 7 bases. The CDR3 protein is CSVHDRGKGYGGYTF. The CDR3 bases are TGCAGCGTACACGACAGGGGGAAGGGTTACGGTGGCTACACCTTC. Full variable domain (remainder filled in from reference TRBV29-1 and TRBJ1-2): SAVISQKPSRDICQRGTSLTIQCQVDSQVTMMFWYRQQPGQSLTLIATANQGSEATYESGFVIDKFPISRPNLTFSTLTVSNMSPEDSSIYLCSVHDRGKGYGGYTFGSGTRLTVV.

The chain couples TRBV9 to TRBJ1-5; 7 bases fit TRBD1. Trimming cost V 3 bases and J 1 base; bases outside gene matches: 4. Germline V gives CDR1 SGDLS, CDR2 YYNGEE. The CDR3 is 15 amino acids. The CDR3 bases are TGTGCCAGCAGCGCCGGGGGACAGAGCAATCAGCCCCAGCATTTT. It yields the protein CASSAGGQSNQPQHF.

The DNA for the CDR3 is TGTGCCAGCAGCTTAGGTGGCAGAGGGCACGAGCAGTACGTC. This translates into CASSLGGRGHEQYV. The J gene is TRBJ2-7, the V gene TRBV11-2, with a weak D call TRBD2 (5 bases). This CDR3 is built from 14 residues. The V end lost 1 base, the J end lost 5 bases, and 12 bases lay between the germline ends. Germline assignment: CDR1 SGHAT and CDR2 FQNNGV.

This chain joins TRBV27 and TRBJ2-7, with 7 bases aligning to TRBD1. In germline, CDR1 is MNHEY, CDR2 SMNVEV (reference sequence). CDR3 length: 14 amino acids. V was pared by 0 bases and J by 3 bases, with 2 bases of the junction left unmatched. The CDR3 spells CASSLSGGLYEQYF. CDR3 bases: TGTGCCAGCAGTTTATCAGGGGGCCTCTACGAGCAGTACTTC.

The V call is TRBV4-3, the J call TRBJ2-1; 13 bases are shared with TRBD2. This CDR3 is 19 amino acids long. Germline loops: CDR1 LGHNA, CDR2 YSLEER. The trim removed 1 base at V and 1 base at J, leaving 7 bases unmatched. The CDR3 loop is CASSQGRTSGGRSYNEQFF. The CDR3 DNA reads as TGCGCCAGCAGCCAAGGAAGGACTAGCGGGGGTCGATCCTACAATGAGCAGTTCTTC.

This sequence joins TRBV4-1 and TRBJ1-3; D possibly corresponds to TRBD1 (5 bases). Trimming pared 1 base from V and 2 bases from J, leaving 21 bases between. Per germline, CDR1 MGHRA and CDR2 YSYEKL. The CDR3 spans 19 residues. The CDR3 spells CASSQGPQGPRRTGNTIYF. The CDR3 DNA sequence: TGCGCCAGCAGCCAAGGGCCCCAGGGCCCCCGGCGGACTGGAAACACCATATATTTT.

The chain joins TRBV4-1 to TRBJ2-5; possibly TRBD2 for D (5 bases). The CDR3 runs to 14 residues. V was clipped by 0 bases and J by 4 bases, with 9 bases between them. Germline values: CDR1 MGHRA, CDR2 YSYEKL. The CDR3 spells CASSQDARGETQYF. The DNA for the CDR3 is TGCGCCAGCAGCCAAGACGCACGGGGAGAGACCCAGTACTTC.

The chain uses TRBV19 and TRBJ1-5; D call uncertain. Trimming stripped 3 bases from V and 3 bases from J, with 9 bases between. The CDR3 extends over 14 amino acids. Germline CDR1 LNHDA, CDR2 SQIVND (reference sequence). The CDR3 protein is CASSIGRYNQPQHF. The CDR3 coding sequence is TGTGCCAGTAGTATTGGCAGGTACAATCAGCCCCAGCATTTT.

The V call is TRBV28, the J call TRBJ1-2; D is uncertain. The germline V gene encodes CDR1 MDHEN and CDR2 SYDVKM. The CDR3 length is 14 residues. V lost 6 bases, J lost 3 bases, and 14 bases lay in between. The DNA of the CDR3 is TGTGCCAGCAGCCCAGTTGGGAGCTACTATGGCTACACCTTC. Its protein is CASSPVGSYYGYTF.

This chain uses TRBV7-2 with TRBJ2-7; a weak D match, TRBD2 (7 bases). The ends were cut back, 5 bases at V and 5 bases at J, with 16 bases in the middle. Looked up from germline, CDR1 is SGHTA and CDR2 is FQGNSA. The CDR3 consists of 14 residues. CDR3 nucleotides: TGTGCCAGCAGCGGGAGGGGGTTTAACCACGAGCAGTACTTC. Amino acids: CASSGRGFNHEQYF.

The chain links TRBV29-1 to TRBJ1-2; 7 nucleotides match TRBD1. V was clipped by 7 bases and J by 8 bases; unmatched bases: 7. Germline CDR1 is SQVTM and CDR2 is ANQGSEA. The CDR3 extends over 11 amino acids. CDR3 amino acids: CSAGTGEGYTF. As DNA, the CDR3 is TGCAGCGCCGGCACAGGGGAGGGCTACACCTTC.

CDR3 region: CASSPPRASGKETQYF. CDR3 bases: TGTGCCAGCAGCCCCCCCCGGGCTAGCGGTAAAGAGACCCAGTACTTC. The chain has TRBV9 and TRBJ2-5, with TRBD2 matching over 7 bases. The germline V gene encodes CDR1 SGDLS and CDR2 YYNGEE. CDR3 length: 16 amino acids. V gave up 4 bases and J gave up 3 bases; unmatched junction bases: 12.

V is TRBV28 and J is TRBJ2-7; 7 bases map to TRBD1. The CDR3 is 18 residues long. Germline V lookup: CDR1 MDHEN, CDR2 SYDVKM. V shed 4 bases, J shed 5 bases, and the junction held 20 bases outside the gene matches. CDR3 DNA sequence: TGTGCCAGCAGTTCGTCCCGGGACAGACTCGGGGTGTTCGACGAGCAGTACGTC. This codes for CASSSSRDRLGVFDEQYV.

This chain uses TRBV4-3 with TRBJ1-4; 12 bases are a match to TRBD1. CDR1 is LGHNA, CDR2 YSLEER, per germline. The CDR3 covers 18 residues. Losses at the gene ends were 3 bases for V and 14 bases for J; bases not matched to a gene: 19. This CDR3 is CASSHYNEPGQGAFGLFF. CDR3 nucleotides: TGCGCCAGCAGCCATTATAACGAACCGGGACAGGGGGCCTTCGGGCTGTTTTTT.

This chain's CDR3 is CASSLRGLADEQYF. CDR3 coding DNA: TGTGCCAGCAGCTTGAGAGGGCTAGCCGACGAGCAGTACTTC. The chain couples TRBV5-6 to TRBJ2-7; possible D gene TRBD2, 5 bases. The V end lost 1 base, the J end lost 5 bases, and 13 bases lay between the germline ends. Germline V lookup: CDR1 SGHDT, CDR2 YYEEEE. This CDR3 region has 14 residues. Based on the CDR3 plus reference TRBV5-6 and TRBJ2-7, the full variable domain is DAGVTQSPTHLIKTRGQQVTLRCSPKSGHDTVSWYQQALGQGPQFIFQYYEEEERQRGNFPDRFSGHQFPNYSSELNVNALLLGDSALYLCASSLRGLADEQYFGPGTRLTVT.

CDR3 loop: CASSLAETGGETQYF. The CDR3 bases are TGTGCCAGCAGCTTAGCCGAGACAGGGGGCGAGACCCAGTACTTC. The V call is TRBV7-9, the J call TRBJ2-5; the match to TRBD1 covers 10 bases. Germline CDR1 SEHNR, CDR2 FQNEAQ (reference sequence). This CDR3 is built from 15 residues. V lost 0 bases to trimming and J lost 5 bases; unmatched junction nucleotides: 3. Looking up the rest from reference TRBV7-9 and TRBJ2-5 gives the full variable domain: DTGVSQNPRHKITKRGQNVTFRCDPISEHNRLYWYRQTLGQGPEFLTYFQNEAQLEKSRLLSDRFSAERPKGSFSTLEIQRTEQGDSAMYLCASSLAETGGETQYFGPGTRLLVL.

The chain has TRBV4-3 and TRBJ1-2, with TRBD1 matching 11 bases. CDR3 size: 18 residues. The V and J ends lost 1 base and 8 bases, in that order; junction bases with no gene match: 15. Looked up from germline, CDR1 is LGHNA and CDR2 is YSLEER. In DNA, the CDR3 is TGCGCCAGCAGCCAAGGCGGAGGGACAGGGGGGACAAGTGAGGGCTACACCTTC. The encoded protein is CASSQGGGTGGTSEGYTF.

The gene calls are TRBV19 and TRBJ1-1; unclear D gene. Looked up from germline, CDR1 is LNHDA and CDR2 is SQIVND (reference sequence). The CDR3 consists of 11 residues. V gave up 5 bases and J gave up 7 bases, with 8 bases separating them. In DNA, the CDR3 is TGTGCCAGTAGTTCCGGGATTGAAGCTTTCTTT. This translates into CASSSGIEAFF.

The genes are TRBV7-8 and TRBJ2-7; 9 bases match TRBD1. The CDR3 extends over 14 amino acids. Losses at the gene ends were 5 bases for V and 3 bases for J; bases not matched to a gene: 5. CDR1 SGHVS and CDR2 FQNEAQ come from the germline V gene. CDR3 in DNA: TGTGCCAGCAGCCCCCGGGACAGGGTCTACGAGCAGTACTTC. It yields the protein CASSPRDRVYEQYF.

The V and J genes are TRBV9 and TRBJ1-2; D is ambiguous. Germline CDR1 and CDR2: SGDLS and YYNGEE. V was cut by 0 bases and J by 2 bases, with 5 bases left in between. The CDR3 covers 13 residues. The CDR3 DNA follows: TGTGCCAGCAGCGTAGGAGGGAACTATGGCTACACCTTC. It encodes CASSVGGNYGYTF.

The chain is built from TRBV2 and TRBJ2-2; 7 positions agree with TRBD2. Unmatched junction bases numbered 3, after V lost 0 bases and J lost 5 bases. In germline, CDR1 is SNHLY, CDR2 FYNNEI. The length of the CDR3 is 15 residues. This CDR3 is CASSEAREGTGELFF. In DNA, the CDR3 is TGTGCCAGCAGTGAAGCAAGGGAGGGAACCGGGGAGCTGTTTTTT. Full variable domain (rest looked up from reference TRBV2 and TRBJ2-2): EPEVTQTPSHQVTQMGQEVILRCVPISNHLYFYWYRQILGQKVEFLVSFYNNEISEKSEIFDDQFSVERPDGSNFTLKIRSTKLEDSAMYFCASSEAREGTGELFFGEGSRLTVL.

The rearrangement joins TRBV10-2 to TRBJ2-7, with 8 bases lining up with TRBD1. There are 14 residues in the CDR3. Germline V gives CDR1 WSHSY, CDR2 SAAADI. Trimming at V came to 6 bases and at J to 3 bases, leaving 7 bases not matched to a gene. The CDR3 coding sequence is TGCGCCAGCAGAGACAGGGGTGAATACTACGAGCAGTACTTC. It encodes CASRDRGEYYEQYF.